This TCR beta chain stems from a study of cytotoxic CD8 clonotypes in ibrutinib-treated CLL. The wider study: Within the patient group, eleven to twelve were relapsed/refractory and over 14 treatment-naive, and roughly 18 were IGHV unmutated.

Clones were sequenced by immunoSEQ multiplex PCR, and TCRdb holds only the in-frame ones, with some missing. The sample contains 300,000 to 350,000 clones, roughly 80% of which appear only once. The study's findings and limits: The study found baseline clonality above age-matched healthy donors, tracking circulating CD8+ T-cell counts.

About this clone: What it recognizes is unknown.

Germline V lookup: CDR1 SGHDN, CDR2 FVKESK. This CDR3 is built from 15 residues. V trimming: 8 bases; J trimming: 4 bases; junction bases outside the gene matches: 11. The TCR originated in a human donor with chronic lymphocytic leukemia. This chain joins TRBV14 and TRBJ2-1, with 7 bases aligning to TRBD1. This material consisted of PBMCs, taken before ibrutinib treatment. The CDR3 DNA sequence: TGTGCCAGCGTCTTAGGGGGACAGCCATACAATGAGCAGTTCTTC. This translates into CASVLGGQPYNEQFF.